This is a list of T cell receptor beta chains from one sample in a study of blood T cell repertoires in COVID-19. TCRdb's copy holds only in-frame clones and misses some; the assay was immunoSEQ multiplex PCR. The table records 360,000 or so clones, approximately 89% of them present only once. The sample consisted of peripheral blood. Receptors were obtained from a woman aged 55 to 70 with COVID-19, enrolled during active disease. Both conserved end residues are part of each CDR3. Fields, in order: CDR3 protein, CDR3 DNA, J gene, V gene, D gene, clone size. D genes are given only for firm matches. Rows give clone size only sometimes, using once, few, many, or a class for an expanded clone.

CDR3aa: CASSWGQRSSGYTF; CDR3nt: TGTGCCAGCAGTTGGGGACAGCGCAGCTCTGGCTACACCTTC; j_gene: TRBJ1-2; v_gene: TRBV7-9; d_gene: TRBD1; abundance: NA
CDR3aa: CASRRQGAVNEQYF; CDR3nt: TGTGCCAGCAGGAGACAGGGGGCAGTAAACGAGCAGTACTTC; j_gene: TRBJ2-7; v_gene: TRBV27; d_gene: TRBD1; abundance: NA
CDR3aa: CAISAPSGGSYNEQFF; CDR3nt: TGTGCCATCAGTGCTCCTAGCGGAGGATCCTACAATGAGCAGTTCTTC; j_gene: TRBJ2-1; v_gene: TRBV10-3; d_gene: TRBD2; abundance: NA
CDR3aa: CASSPLSGAYTGELFF; CDR3nt: TGTGCCAGCTCACCTTTAAGCGGGGCTTACACCGGGGAGCTGTTTTTT; j_gene: TRBJ2-2; v_gene: TRBV18; d_gene: TRBD2; abundance: NA
CDR3aa: CASSYGPDSAFF; CDR3nt: TGTGCCAGCAGTTATGGGCCGGACTCGGCTTTCTTT; j_gene: TRBJ1-1; v_gene: TRBV6-2/TRBV6-3; d_gene: NA; abundance: NA
CDR3aa: CASSDRGSEAFF; CDR3nt: TGTGCCAGCAGTGACAGGGGGTCTGAAGCTTTCTTT; j_gene: TRBJ1-1; v_gene: TRBV6-1; d_gene: TRBD1; abundance: NA
CDR3aa: CATSGGGDTGELFF; CDR3nt: TGTGCCACCAGCGGCGGGGGAGACACCGGGGAGCTGTTTTTT; j_gene: TRBJ2-2; v_gene: TRBV24-1; d_gene: TRBD2; abundance: NA
CDR3aa: CASSPRRTDGYTEAFF; CDR3nt: TGCGCCAGCAGCCCTAGAAGGACAGACGGGTACACTGAAGCTTTCTTT; j_gene: TRBJ1-1; v_gene: TRBV4-1; d_gene: NA; abundance: NA
CDR3aa: CASTVGSWGASLNTEAFF; CDR3nt: TGTGCCAGCACCGTGGGGAGTTGGGGAGCTAGTTTGAACACTGAAGCTTTCTTT; j_gene: TRBJ1-1; v_gene: TRBV18; d_gene: NA; abundance: NA
CDR3aa: CASPEGQGSGYGYTF; CDR3nt: TGTGCCAGCCCCGAAGGGCAGGGGTCTGGCTATGGCTACACCTTC; j_gene: TRBJ1-2; v_gene: TRBV2; d_gene: NA; abundance: NA
CDR3aa: CASSADRAAYGYTF; CDR3nt: TGTGCCAGCAGTGCGGACAGGGCTGCCTATGGCTACACCTTC; j_gene: TRBJ1-2; v_gene: TRBV6-2/TRBV6-3; d_gene: TRBD1; abundance: NA
CDR3aa: CASSSDRHQPQHF; CDR3nt: TGTGCCAGCTCATCCGACAGACATCAGCCCCAGCATTTT; j_gene: TRBJ1-5; v_gene: TRBV18; d_gene: NA; abundance: NA
CDR3aa: CASSPGQNYGYTF; CDR3nt: TGTGCCAGCTCACCAGGACAGAACTATGGCTACACCTTC; j_gene: TRBJ1-2; v_gene: TRBV18; d_gene: NA; abundance: NA
CDR3aa: CASSSPSGGAEFYEQFF; CDR3nt: TGTGCCAGCAGTTCCCCTAGCGGGGGGGCCGAATTTTATGAGCAGTTCTTC; j_gene: TRBJ2-1; v_gene: TRBV27; d_gene: TRBD2; abundance: NA
CDR3aa: CASSLAGFEYEQFF; CDR3nt: TGCGCCAGCAGCTTGGCAGGGTTTGAGTATGAGCAGTTCTTC; j_gene: TRBJ2-1; v_gene: TRBV5-1; d_gene: NA; abundance: NA
CDR3aa: CASRLATGDNNEQFF; CDR3nt: TGTGCCAGCAGACTTGCGACAGGGGATAACAATGAGCAGTTCTTC; j_gene: TRBJ2-1; v_gene: TRBV5-5; d_gene: TRBD1; abundance: NA
CDR3aa: CASSPANQPQHF; CDR3nt: TGTGCCAGCTCACCAGCGAATCAGCCCCAGCATTTT; j_gene: TRBJ1-5; v_gene: TRBV18; d_gene: NA; abundance: NA
CDR3aa: CASSPNGGTPYGYTF; CDR3nt: TGTGCCAGCTCACCTAATGGGGGGACGCCCTATGGCTACACCTTC; j_gene: TRBJ1-2; v_gene: TRBV18; d_gene: NA; abundance: NA
CDR3aa: CASSISDTIYF; CDR3nt: TGTGCCAGTAGTATCAGCGACACCATATATTTT; j_gene: TRBJ1-3; v_gene: TRBV19; d_gene: NA; abundance: NA
CDR3aa: CASSLIHQNSPLHF; CDR3nt: TGTGCCAGCAGCTTAATTCACCAGAATTCACCCCTCCACTTT; j_gene: TRBJ1-6; v_gene: TRBV7-3; d_gene: NA; abundance: once
CDR3aa: CASSQGGPGQYYGYTF; CDR3nt: TGTGCCAGCAGCCAAGGAGGACCGGGACAGTACTATGGCTACACCTTC; j_gene: TRBJ1-2; v_gene: TRBV3-1/TRBV3-2; d_gene: TRBD1; abundance: once
CDR3aa: CASSEVGGAVEQFF; CDR3nt: TGTGCCAGCAGTGAAGTAGGGGGGGCGGTTGAGCAGTTCTTC; j_gene: TRBJ2-1; v_gene: TRBV6-1; d_gene: NA; abundance: NA
CDR3aa: CASSRWGQGADTQYF; CDR3nt: TGTGCCAGCAGCCGATGGGGACAGGGGGCAGATACGCAGTATTTT; j_gene: TRBJ2-3; v_gene: TRBV11-3; d_gene: TRBD1; abundance: NA
CDR3aa: CASSVSGGYTF; CDR3nt: TGTGCCAGCAGCGTCAGCGGTGGCTACACCTTC; j_gene: TRBJ1-2; v_gene: TRBV9; d_gene: NA; abundance: few
CDR3aa: CSVSGLAGRSSYEQYF; CDR3nt: TGCAGCGTTAGTGGACTAGCGGGGAGGAGCTCCTACGAGCAGTACTTC; j_gene: TRBJ2-7; v_gene: TRBV29-1; d_gene: TRBD2; abundance: NA
CDR3aa: CASSPTSGGHNEQFF; CDR3nt: TGTGCCAGCAGTCCGACTAGCGGGGGGCACAATGAGCAGTTCTTC; j_gene: TRBJ2-1; v_gene: TRBV28; d_gene: TRBD2; abundance: NA
CDR3aa: CASSFQEVNTEAFF; CDR3nt: TGCGCCAGCAGCTTCCAGGAGGTGAACACTGAAGCTTTCTTT; j_gene: TRBJ1-1; v_gene: TRBV5-1; d_gene: NA; abundance: NA
CDR3aa: CASSGQGAEAFF; CDR3nt: TGTGCCAGCAGTGGACAAGGCGCTGAAGCTTTCTTT; j_gene: TRBJ1-1; v_gene: TRBV2; d_gene: NA; abundance: NA
CDR3aa: CASSQVGYEQYF; CDR3nt: TGTGCCAGCAGCCAAGTCGGTTACGAGCAGTACTTC; j_gene: TRBJ2-7; v_gene: TRBV3-1/TRBV3-2; d_gene: NA; abundance: once
CDR3aa: CASSPGGGYNSPLHF; CDR3nt: TGTGCCAGCAGCCCGGGGGGAGGGTATAATTCACCCCTCCACTTT; j_gene: TRBJ1-6; v_gene: TRBV11-2; d_gene: NA; abundance: NA
CDR3aa: CASSQGLQGSGYTF; CDR3nt: TGTGCCAGCAGCCAGGGTCTACAGGGTTCTGGCTACACCTTC; j_gene: TRBJ1-2; v_gene: TRBV3-1/TRBV3-2; d_gene: NA; abundance: NA
CDR3aa: CASSLGDTSGNTIYF; CDR3nt: TGTGCCAGCAGCTTAGGGGACACCTCTGGAAACACCATATATTTT; j_gene: TRBJ1-3; v_gene: TRBV7-9; d_gene: NA; abundance: NA
CDR3aa: CASSPYRNTEAFF; CDR3nt: TGTGCCAGCAGTCCCTACAGGAACACTGAAGCTTTCTTT; j_gene: TRBJ1-1; v_gene: TRBV25-1; d_gene: NA; abundance: NA
CDR3aa: CASSQGQGVYGYTF; CDR3nt: TGTGCCAGCAGCCAGGGACAGGGGGTCTATGGCTACACCTTC; j_gene: TRBJ1-2; v_gene: TRBV27; d_gene: TRBD1; abundance: NA
CDR3aa: CASSFGQGSNQPQHF; CDR3nt: TGTGCCAGCAGTTTCGGACAGGGAAGCAATCAGCCCCAGCATTTT; j_gene: TRBJ1-5; v_gene: TRBV27; d_gene: TRBD1; abundance: NA
CDR3aa: CASSLAGQGPYNEQFF; CDR3nt: TGTGCCAGCAGCTTAGCGGGGCAGGGCCCGTACAATGAGCAGTTCTTC; j_gene: TRBJ2-1; v_gene: TRBV7-6; d_gene: NA; abundance: NA
CDR3aa: CASSPTGGDARYTF; CDR3nt: TGTGCCAGCTCACCAACAGGCGGGGATGCACGCTACACCTTC; j_gene: TRBJ1-2; v_gene: TRBV18; d_gene: NA; abundance: once
CDR3aa: CASSLSGGRTDTQYF; CDR3nt: TGCGCCAGCAGTCTAAGCGGGGGGCGCACAGATACGCAGTATTTT; j_gene: TRBJ2-3; v_gene: TRBV5-1; d_gene: TRBD2; abundance: once
CDR3aa: CASRSDRSSYNEQFF; CDR3nt: TGTGCCAGCAGGTCCGACAGGAGCTCCTACAATGAGCAGTTCTTC; j_gene: TRBJ2-1; v_gene: TRBV6-5; d_gene: NA; abundance: NA
CDR3aa: CASSVGTAAFSGNTIYF; CDR3nt: TGTGCCAGCAGCGTAGGGACAGCGGCCTTCTCTGGAAACACCATATATTTT; j_gene: TRBJ1-3; v_gene: TRBV9; d_gene: NA; abundance: NA
CDR3aa: CASSLEGRALGNYGYTF; CDR3nt: TGCGCCAGCAGCTTGGAGGGCAGGGCGTTGGGTAACTATGGCTACACCTTC; j_gene: TRBJ1-2; v_gene: TRBV5-1; d_gene: NA; abundance: NA
CDR3aa: CASSSVAGATDTQYF; CDR3nt: TGTGCCAGCAGCTCCGTAGCGGGGGCCACAGATACGCAGTATTTT; j_gene: TRBJ2-3; v_gene: TRBV7-3; d_gene: TRBD2; abundance: NA
CDR3aa: CASSTHGQPTNEKLFF; CDR3nt: TGTGCCAGTAGTACCCACGGACAGCCAACTAATGAAAAACTGTTTTTT; j_gene: TRBJ1-4; v_gene: TRBV19; d_gene: NA; abundance: NA
CDR3aa: CASSKIPGQGGHEQYF; CDR3nt: TGCGCCAGCAGCAAGATTCCGGGACAGGGTGGACACGAGCAGTACTTC; j_gene: TRBJ2-7; v_gene: TRBV5-1; d_gene: TRBD1; abundance: NA
CDR3aa: CASSPEGDNSGNTIYF; CDR3nt: TGCGCCAGCAGCCCAGAAGGGGATAACTCTGGAAACACCATATATTTT; j_gene: TRBJ1-3; v_gene: TRBV4-1; d_gene: NA; abundance: NA